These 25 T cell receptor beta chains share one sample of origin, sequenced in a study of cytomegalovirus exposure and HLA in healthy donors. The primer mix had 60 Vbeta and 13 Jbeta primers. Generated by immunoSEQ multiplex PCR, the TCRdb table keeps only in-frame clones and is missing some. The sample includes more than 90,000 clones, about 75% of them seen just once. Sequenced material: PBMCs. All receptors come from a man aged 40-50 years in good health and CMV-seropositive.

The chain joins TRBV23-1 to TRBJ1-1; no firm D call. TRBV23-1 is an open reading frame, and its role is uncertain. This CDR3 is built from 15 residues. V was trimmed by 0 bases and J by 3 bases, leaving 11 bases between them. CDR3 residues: CASSQSAGEDTEAFF. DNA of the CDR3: TGCGCCAGCAGTCAATCTGCCGGGGAGGACACTGAAGCTTTCTTT.

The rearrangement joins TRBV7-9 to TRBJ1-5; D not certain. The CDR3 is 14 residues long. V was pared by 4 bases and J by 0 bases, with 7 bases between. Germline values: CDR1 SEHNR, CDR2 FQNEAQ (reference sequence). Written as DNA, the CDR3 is TGTGCCAGCAGCTCACCGGTTAGCAATCAGCCCCAGCATTTT. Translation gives CASSSPVSNQPQHF.

Here the CDR3 reads CASSLPGTGNYEQYF. In DNA, the CDR3 is TGCGCCAGCAGCCTCCCCGGGACAGGGAATTACGAGCAGTACTTC. The J gene is TRBJ2-7, the V gene TRBV5-1, with 9 positions matching TRBD1. Looked up from germline, CDR1 is SGHRS and CDR2 is YFSETQ. Trimming took 4 bases from V and 4 from J; bases not matched to a gene: 9. The CDR3 length is 15 residues.

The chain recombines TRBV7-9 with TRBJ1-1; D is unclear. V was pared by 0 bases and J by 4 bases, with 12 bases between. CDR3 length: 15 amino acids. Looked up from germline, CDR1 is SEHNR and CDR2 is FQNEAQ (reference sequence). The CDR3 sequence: CASSLANTAGTEAFF. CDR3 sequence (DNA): TGTGCCAGCAGCTTAGCAAACACGGCGGGCACTGAAGCTTTCTTT.

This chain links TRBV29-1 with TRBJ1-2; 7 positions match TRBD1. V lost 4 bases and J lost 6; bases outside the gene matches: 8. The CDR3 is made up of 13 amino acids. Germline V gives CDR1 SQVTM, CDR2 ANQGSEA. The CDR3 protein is CSVVSDREHGYTF. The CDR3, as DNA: TGCAGCGTTGTATCCGACAGGGAACATGGCTACACCTTC.

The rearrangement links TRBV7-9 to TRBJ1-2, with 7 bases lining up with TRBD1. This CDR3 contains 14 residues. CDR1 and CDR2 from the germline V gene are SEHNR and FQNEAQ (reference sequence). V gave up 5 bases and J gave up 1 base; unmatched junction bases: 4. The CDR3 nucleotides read TGTGCCAGCAGCCAACAGGGGTTTAACTATGGCTACACCTTC. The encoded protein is CASSQQGFNYGYTF.

The CDR3 sequence is CASSQNMNSGNTIYF. The CDR3 DNA sequence: TGTGCCAGCAGTCAAAACATGAACTCTGGAAACACCATATATTTT. The chain recombines TRBV7-8 with TRBJ1-3; D unresolved. This CDR3 region has 15 residues. Trimming took 6 bases from V and 0 from J, leaving 12 bases between them. Germline assignment: CDR1 SGHVS and CDR2 FQNEAQ.

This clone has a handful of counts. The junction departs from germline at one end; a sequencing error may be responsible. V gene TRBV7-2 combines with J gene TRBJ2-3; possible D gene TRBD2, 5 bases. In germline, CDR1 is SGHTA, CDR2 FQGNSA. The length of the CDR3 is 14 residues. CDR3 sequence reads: CASSPMASIDTQYF. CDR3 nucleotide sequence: TGTGCCAGCAGCCCGATGGCTAGCATAGATACGCAGTATTTT.

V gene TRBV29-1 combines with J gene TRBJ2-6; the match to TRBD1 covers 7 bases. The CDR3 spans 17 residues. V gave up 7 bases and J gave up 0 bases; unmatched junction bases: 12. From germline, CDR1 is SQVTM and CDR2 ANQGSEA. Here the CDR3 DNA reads TGCAGCGCTGGCCCAACAGGGGACAGCTCTGGGGCCAACGTCCTGACTTTC. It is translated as CSAGPTGDSSGANVLTF. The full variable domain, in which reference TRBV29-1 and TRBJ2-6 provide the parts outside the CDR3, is SAVISQKPSRDICQRGTSLTIQCQVDSQVTMMFWYRQQPGQSLTLIATANQGSEATYESGFVIDKFPISRPNLTFSTLTVSNMSPEDSSIYLCSAGPTGDSSGANVLTFGAGSRLTVL.

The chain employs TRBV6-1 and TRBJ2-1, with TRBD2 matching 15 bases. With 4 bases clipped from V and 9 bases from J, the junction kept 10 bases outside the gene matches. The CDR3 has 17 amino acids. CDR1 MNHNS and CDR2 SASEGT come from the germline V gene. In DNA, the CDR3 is TGTGCCAGCAGTGCAACCTGGACTAGCGGGAGGGCCAGTGAGCAGTTCTTC. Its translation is CASSATWTSGRASEQFF.

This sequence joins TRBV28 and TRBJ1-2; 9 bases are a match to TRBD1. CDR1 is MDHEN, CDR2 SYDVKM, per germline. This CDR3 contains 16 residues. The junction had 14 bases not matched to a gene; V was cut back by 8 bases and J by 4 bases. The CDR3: CASSQTGGATRYGYTF. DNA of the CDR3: TGTGCCAGCTCACAAACAGGGGGCGCCACCCGCTATGGCTACACCTTC.

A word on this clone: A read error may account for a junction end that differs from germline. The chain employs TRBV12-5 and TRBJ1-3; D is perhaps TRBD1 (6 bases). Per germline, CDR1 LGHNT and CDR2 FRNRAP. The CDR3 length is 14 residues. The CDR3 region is CASGSQGSENTIYF. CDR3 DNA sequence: TGTGCTAGTGGTTCTCAGGGGTCTGAAAACACCATATATTTT.

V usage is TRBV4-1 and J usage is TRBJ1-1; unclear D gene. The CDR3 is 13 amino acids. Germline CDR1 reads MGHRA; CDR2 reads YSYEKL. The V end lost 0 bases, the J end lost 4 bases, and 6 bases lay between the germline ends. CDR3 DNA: TGCGCCAGCAGCCAAGAAACTACCACTGAAGCTTTCTTT. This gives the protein CASSQETTTEAFF.

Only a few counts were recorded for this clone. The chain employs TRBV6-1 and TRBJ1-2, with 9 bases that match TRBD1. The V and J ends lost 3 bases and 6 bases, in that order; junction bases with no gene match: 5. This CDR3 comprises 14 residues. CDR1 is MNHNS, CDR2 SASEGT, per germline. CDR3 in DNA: TGTGCCAGCAGTGAGGGACAGGGTCCCGATGGCTACACCTTC. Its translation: CASSEGQGPDGYTF.

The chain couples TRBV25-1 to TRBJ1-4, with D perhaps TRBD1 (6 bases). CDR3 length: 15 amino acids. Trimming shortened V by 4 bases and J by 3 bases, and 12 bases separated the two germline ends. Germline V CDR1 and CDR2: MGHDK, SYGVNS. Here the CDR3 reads CASSATTGPNEKLFF. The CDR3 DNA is TGTGCCAGCAGTGCCACGACAGGACCTAATGAAAAACTGTTTTTT.

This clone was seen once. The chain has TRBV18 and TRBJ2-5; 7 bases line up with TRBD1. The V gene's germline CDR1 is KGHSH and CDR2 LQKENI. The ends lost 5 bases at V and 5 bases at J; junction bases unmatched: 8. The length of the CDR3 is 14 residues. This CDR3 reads CASSSGQAPETQYF. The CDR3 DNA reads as TGTGCCAGCTCATCAGGACAGGCCCCCGAGACCCAGTACTTC.

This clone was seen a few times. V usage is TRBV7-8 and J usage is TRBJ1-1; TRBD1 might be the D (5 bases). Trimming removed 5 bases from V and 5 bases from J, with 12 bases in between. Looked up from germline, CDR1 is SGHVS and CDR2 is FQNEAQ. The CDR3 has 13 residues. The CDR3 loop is CASSAGGITEAFF. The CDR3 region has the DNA TGTGCCAGCAGCGCGGGGGGAATTACTGAAGCTTTCTTT. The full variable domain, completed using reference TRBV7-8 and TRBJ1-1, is GAGVSQSPRYKVAKRGQDVALRCDPISGHVSLFWYQQALGQGPEFLTYFQNEAQLDKSGLPSDRFFAERPEGSVSTLKIQRTQQEDSAVYLCASSAGGITEAFFGQGTRLTVV.

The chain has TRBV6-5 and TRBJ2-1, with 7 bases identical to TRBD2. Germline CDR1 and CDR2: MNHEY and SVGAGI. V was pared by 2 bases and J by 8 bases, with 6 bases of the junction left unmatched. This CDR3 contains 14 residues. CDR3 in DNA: TGTGCCAGCAGTTACGAGCGGGATGGGGATGAGCAGTTCTTC. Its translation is CASSYERDGDEQFF.

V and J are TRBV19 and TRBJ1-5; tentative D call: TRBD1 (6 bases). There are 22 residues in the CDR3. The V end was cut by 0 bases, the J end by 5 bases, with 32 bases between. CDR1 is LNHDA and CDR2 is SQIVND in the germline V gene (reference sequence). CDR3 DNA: TGTGCCAGTAGTATAGACCCCTTACGTACCCGGGACACCACCACCTTCTATCAGCCCCAGCATTTT. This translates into CASSIDPLRTRDTTTFYQPQHF.

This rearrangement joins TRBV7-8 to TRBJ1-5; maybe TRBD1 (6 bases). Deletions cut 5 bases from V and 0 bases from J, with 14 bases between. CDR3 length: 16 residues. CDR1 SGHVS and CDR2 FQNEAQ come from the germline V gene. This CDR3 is CASSPQGLYSNQPQHF. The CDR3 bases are TGTGCCAGCAGCCCTCAGGGGCTCTATAGCAATCAGCCCCAGCATTTT.

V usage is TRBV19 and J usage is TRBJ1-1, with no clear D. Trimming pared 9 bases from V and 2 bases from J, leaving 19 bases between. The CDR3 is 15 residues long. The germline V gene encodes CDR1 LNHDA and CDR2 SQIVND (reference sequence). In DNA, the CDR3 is TGTGCCAGCGACCCTAATCGAGGGTTTAACACTGAAGCTTTCTTT. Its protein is CASDPNRGFNTEAFF. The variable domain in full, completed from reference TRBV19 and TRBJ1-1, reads DGGITQSPKYLFRKEGQNVTLSCEQNLNHDAMYWYRQDPGQGLRLIYYSQIVNDFQKGDIAEGYSVSREKKESFPLTVTSAQKNPTAFYLCASDPNRGFNTEAFFGQGTRLTVV.

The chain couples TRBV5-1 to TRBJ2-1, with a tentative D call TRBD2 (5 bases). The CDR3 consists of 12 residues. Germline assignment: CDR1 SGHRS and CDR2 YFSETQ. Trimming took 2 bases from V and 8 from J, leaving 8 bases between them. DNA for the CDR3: TGCGCCAGCAGCTTCCGGGGAGATGAGCAGTTCTTC. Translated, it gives CASSFRGDEQFF.

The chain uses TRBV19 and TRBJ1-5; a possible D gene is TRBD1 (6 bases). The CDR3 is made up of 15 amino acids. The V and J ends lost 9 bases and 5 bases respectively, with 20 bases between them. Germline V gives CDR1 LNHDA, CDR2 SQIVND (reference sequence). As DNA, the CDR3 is TGTGCCAGCGGATCAACAGGGAAAGGGGATCAGCCCCAGCATTTT. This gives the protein CASGSTGKGDQPQHF.

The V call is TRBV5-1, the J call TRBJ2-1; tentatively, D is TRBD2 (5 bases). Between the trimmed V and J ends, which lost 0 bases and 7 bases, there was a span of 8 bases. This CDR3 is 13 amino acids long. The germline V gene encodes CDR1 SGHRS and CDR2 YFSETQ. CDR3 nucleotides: TGCGCCAGCAGCTTGGCGGGCGGGAATGAGCAGTTCTTC. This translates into CASSLAGGNEQFF.

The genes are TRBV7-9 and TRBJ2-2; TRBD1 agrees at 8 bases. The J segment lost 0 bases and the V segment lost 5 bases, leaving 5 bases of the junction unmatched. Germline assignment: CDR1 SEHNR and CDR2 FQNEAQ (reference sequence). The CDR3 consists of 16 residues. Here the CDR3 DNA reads TGTGCCAGCAGCCCCCCAGGGGGCACGAACACCGGGGAGCTGTTTTTT. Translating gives CASSPPGGTNTGELFF.